Detailed here is one TCR beta chain. Assay used: immunoSEQ multiplex PCR; TCRdb lists only in-frame clones, some missing. The sample lists 65,000 to 80,000 clones; less than 90% were seen once. Germline V lookup: CDR1 MDHEN, CDR2 SYDVKM. The length of the CDR3 is 15 residues. V gave up 3 bases and J gave up 5 bases, with 14 bases separating them. This record belongs to a study of T cell clones after liver transplantation. About the research overall: Pre-transplant mixed lymphocyte reactions yielded third-party-reactive TCRbeta sequences as comparators for graft-donor-reactive sequences. Tolerance: complete withdrawal held at least one year, liver enzymes staying within twice normal. Draws occurred before transplant, before withdrawal, and after complete or failed withdrawal.

This specimen was CD4+ T cells from blood, taken at the 22-month timepoint. The sequence was obtained from a human patient who received a liver transplant. Among the T cells, some may be from the graft donor. This chain joins TRBV28 and TRBJ1-5, with unresolved D. Here the CDR3 DNA reads TGTGCCAGCAGTTTTTTCGGGAAGGGTCATCAGCCCCAGCATTTT. Translating gives CASSFFGKGHQPQHF.